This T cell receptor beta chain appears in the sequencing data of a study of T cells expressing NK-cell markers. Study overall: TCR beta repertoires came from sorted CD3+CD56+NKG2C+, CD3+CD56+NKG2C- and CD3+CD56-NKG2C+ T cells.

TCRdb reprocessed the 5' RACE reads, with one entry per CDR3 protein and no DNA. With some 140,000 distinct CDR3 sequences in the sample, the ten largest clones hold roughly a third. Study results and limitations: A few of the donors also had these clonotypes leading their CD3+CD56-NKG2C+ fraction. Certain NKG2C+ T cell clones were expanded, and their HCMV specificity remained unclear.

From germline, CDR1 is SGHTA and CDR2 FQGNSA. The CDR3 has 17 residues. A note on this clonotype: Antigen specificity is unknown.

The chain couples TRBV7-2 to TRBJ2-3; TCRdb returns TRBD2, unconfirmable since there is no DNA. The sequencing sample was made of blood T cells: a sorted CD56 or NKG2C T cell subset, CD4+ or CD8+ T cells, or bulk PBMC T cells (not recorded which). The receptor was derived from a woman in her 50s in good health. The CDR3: CASSAPGLAGGPDTQYF.